This TCR beta chain appears in the sequencing data of a study of cytomegalovirus exposure and HLA in healthy donors. Regarding the study as a whole: Sequencing artifact likely explains a cluster of highly shared sequence variants.

The CDR3 consists of 13 residues. The V gene's germline CDR1 is LNHNV and CDR2 YYDKDF (reference sequence). V lost 0 bases and J lost 4, with 7 bases in between. With respect to this clone: What it recognizes is unknown. The sample carries other DNA sequences with the same CDR3.

With 60 Vbeta and 13 Jbeta primers, the PCR was carried out. Only in-frame clones appear in the TCRdb table, and some are missing; sequencing was by immunoSEQ multiplex PCR. This repertoire shows roughly 160,000 clones, 77% found once; its top ten account for 3.7%. The clonotype comes from a man aged 25-45 years in good health and CMV-seropositive. The sample was PBMCs. The V and J genes are TRBV15 and TRBJ2-7, with D perhaps matching TRBD2 (6 bases). The CDR3, as DNA: TGTGCCACCAGCAGAGATCGGGGGTACGAGCAGTACTTC. This encodes CATSRDRGYEQYF.